This T cell receptor beta chain was profiled in a study of CD8+ T cells in alopecia areata. The CDR3 is 14 residues long. V lost 5 bases, J lost 0 bases, and 11 bases lay in between. Germline CDR1 is SQVTM and CDR2 is ANQGSEA. The sequencing template was cDNA reverse transcribed from extracted RNA. Data came from immunoSEQ multiplex PCR; TCRdb stores just in-frame clones and leaves some out. The sample contains approximately 130,000 clones, over 60% of which appear only once. The treatment was: oral pan-JAK inhibitor, 5-10 mg twice daily. The specimen comprised CD4+ T cells sorted from blood, sampled at week 4, from a patient treated with tofacitinib. This chain connects TRBV29-1 to TRBJ1-5, with a weak D call TRBD1 (6 bases). The receptor's source is a human donor with alopecia areata. The CDR3 loop is CSVSQGISNQPQHF. The CDR3 DNA reads as TGCAGCGTTTCACAGGGCATTAGCAATCAGCCCCAGCATTTT.